The source of this T cell receptor beta chain is a study of OX40 agonist ivuxolimab in advanced cancers. Turning to the overall study: Ivuxolimab was an agonistic, fully human IgG2 monoclonal antibody directed against OX40 (CD134), a costimulatory receptor. The paper reports the monotherapy dose-escalation portion (N of about 51 patients) of the phase I ivuxolimab trial. In the dose-escalation cohort, 82.7% of patients were male, and the mean age was around 60 years, with a range of roughly 20 to 80. Patients were allowed to have had prior anti-PD-1, anti-PD-L1 or anti-CTLA-4 therapy, and roughly 40% of the dose-escalation patients had been treated with checkpoint inhibitors. Of the roughly 51 dose-escalation patients, hepatocellular carcinoma was present in about 20, melanoma in approximately 15, renal cell carcinoma in 9 and head and neck cancer in 9. The point of sequencing TCRbeta in the periphery was to test whether ivuxolimab changed TCR sequence diversity and drove clonal T-cell expansion. Intravenous ivuxolimab was administered to patients every 2 weeks at six dose levels: 0.01, 0.1, 0.3, 1.5, 3 and 10 mg/kg. Partial responses were achieved by three dose-escalation patients, of whom one had hepatocellular carcinoma and two had cutaneous melanoma.

CDR1 and CDR2, per the germline V gene, are ENHRY and SYGVKD. V and J are trimmed by 5 bases and 1 base, and the gene matches miss 3 bases of the junction. Inclusive of the bounding cysteine and phenylalanine, the CDR3 is 15 residues long. Kept here is only the CDR3 DNA, which spans 45 bases and is read in frame from base 1. On the study overall, not on this receptor specifically: Partial responders in the 0.1-3.0 mg/kg groups had among the lowest normalized peripheral clonal expansion, especially among CD8+ T cells. On average, CD8+ T cells showed more expanded clones than CD4+ T cells after ivuxolimab. Low levels of normalized T-cell clonal expansion were also seen in some patients who did not respond. At doses of 0.1 to 3.0 mg/kg, clonal expansion of both CD4+ and CD8+ blood T cells was observed from baseline to week 6. The antigen specificity of the clonally expanded peripheral T cells was not determined.

This clone was seen just once. Its antigen remains unidentified. No much larger clone is present one base from it, and per-base qualities are unavailable. The trial excluded patients who had a history of autoimmune disease or who were on systemic immunosuppression. Peripheral blood for TCR sequencing was collected from all dose cohorts at baseline, on cycle 4 day 1, and on cycle 7 day 1. Samples came from an open-label, multicenter, first-in-human phase I dose-escalation trial of ivuxolimab. The trial enrolled adults with locally advanced or metastatic head and neck squamous cell, hepatocellular, melanoma or renal cell carcinoma. Before TCR sequencing, CD4+ and CD8+ T cells were separately sorted from peripheral blood. Genomic DNA was isolated from the sorted cells so that the TCRbeta CDR3 region could be sequenced. The immunoSEQ Assay was used to sequence the TCRbeta CDR3 regions. In TCRdb, the immuneACCESS table is reduced to in-frame sequences with V and J assigned. These tables do not hold every clone; where another copy was compared, an unresolved V gene accounts for under half, and the others remain unexplained. This sample comprises around 63,000 clones, 86% of them detected only once. Approximately 1.1% of the sample lies in the top ten.

The V and J segments used are TRBV10-3 and TRBJ2-3, with TRBD1 matching 10 junction bases. The sample here was CD4+ or CD8+ T cells sorted from blood, taken in a trial of the OX40 agonist ivuxolimab. The clonotype was recovered from an adult with an advanced solid tumor such as melanoma, head and neck, liver or kidney cancer. The CDR3 amino acid sequence is: CAISKDRGGTDTQYF. The sequenced DNA is TGTGCCATCAGTAAGGACAGGGGGGGCACAGATACGCAGTATTTT.